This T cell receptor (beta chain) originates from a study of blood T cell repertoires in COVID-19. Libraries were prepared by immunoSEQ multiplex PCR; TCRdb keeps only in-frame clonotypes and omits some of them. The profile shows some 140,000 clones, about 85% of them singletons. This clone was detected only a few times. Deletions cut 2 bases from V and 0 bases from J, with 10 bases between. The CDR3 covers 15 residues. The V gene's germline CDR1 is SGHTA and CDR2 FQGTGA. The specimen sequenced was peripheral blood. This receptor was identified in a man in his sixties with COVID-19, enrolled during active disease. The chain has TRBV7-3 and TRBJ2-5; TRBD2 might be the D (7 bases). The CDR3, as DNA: TGTGCCAGCAGCTTAGCGGGGGCGAACCAAGAGACCCAGTACTTC. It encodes CASSLAGANQETQYF.